These 10 T cell receptor beta chains came from one sample sequenced in a study of T cells in Graves' hyperthyroidism and ophthalmopathy. It was RNA transcripts that yielded the amplified TCR beta CDR3 regions. The TCR CDR3 was amplified in a first-round RT-PCR using the HTBI primer set. TCRdb reprocessed the multiplex PCR reads with MiXCR, giving one entry per CDR3 protein. Of around 350,000 distinct CDR3 sequences in the sample, approximately 19% were seen once. Sequencing used blood. The receptors come from a woman between 18 and 29 years old with Graves' hyperthyroidism.

This clonotype was found a few times. At one end the junction does not follow the germline gene, possibly because of a read error. The chain carries TRBV24-1 and TRBJ1-5; D not resolved. The CDR3 runs 15 residues. Germline loops: CDR1 KGHDR, CDR2 SFDVKD. The chain's CDR3 is CAISDSRRSNQPQHF. The CDR3 DNA sequence: TGTGCCATCAGTGATTCCCGGCGGAGCAATCAGCCCCAGCATTTT.

This clonotype was seen at least ten times. The chain combines TRBV5-1 with TRBJ2-2; 9 bases align to TRBD1. Germline-derived CDR1 and CDR2 are SGHRS and YFSETQ. J gave up 3 bases and V 3 bases, and 6 bases lay outside the gene matches. The CDR3 loop spans 16 amino acids. The CDR3 DNA reads as TGCGCCAGCAGCTATGACAGGGGGTCCTACACCGGGGAGCTGTTTTTT. Protein product: CASSYDRGSYTGELFF.

At least ten counts were recorded for this clonotype. The missing conserved phenylalanine or tryptophan at the end of this CDR3 makes a read error likely. This chain links TRBV6-1 with TRBJ1-1, with no clear D. This CDR3 region has 14 residues. The germline CDR1 and CDR2 sequences are MNHNS and SASEGT. Deletions cut 1 base from V and 1 base from J, with 7 bases between. CDR3 region: CASSEGWANTEAFL. In DNA, the CDR3 is TGTGCCAGCAGTGAAGGGTGGGCGAACACTGAAGCTTTCCTT.

Note on this clonotype: A much larger clone differs from this one at a single base, so this may be a read error. The J gene is TRBJ1-1, the V gene TRBV12-3 or TRBV12-4, with a possible D match to TRBD1 (6 bases). This CDR3 comprises 14 residues. The CDR3 is CASSPPSRDTEACF. The DNA of the CDR3 is TGTGCCAGCAGTCCCCCGTCCCGGGACACTGAAGCTTGCTTT.

The table lists this clonotype with many counts. J is TRBJ1-2 and V is TRBV6-4; 9 nucleotides agree with TRBD1. V dropped 6 bases and J dropped 3; count of bases not matched to a gene: 26. The CDR3 contains 21 residues. Germline-derived CDR1 and CDR2 are MRHNA and SNTAGT. The CDR3 nucleotides read TGTGCCAGCAGAAAGAACGGACCAAGCCCCCCGGGACAGGGACGAGACTATGGCTACACCTTC. The encoded protein is CASRKNGPSPPGQGRDYGYTF.

In its sample, this clonotype was seen many times. The chain combines TRBV7-2 with TRBJ2-7, with 9 bases identical to TRBD2. CDR3 length: 15 amino acids. With 2 bases clipped from V and 0 bases from J, the junction kept 2 bases outside the gene matches. From germline, CDR1 is SGHTA and CDR2 FQGNSA. Here the CDR3 reads CASSLSGGTSYEQYF. Written as DNA, the CDR3 is TGTGCCAGCAGCTTAAGCGGGGGGACCTCCTACGAGCAGTACTTC.

This chain connects TRBV12-3 or TRBV12-4 to TRBJ1-5; 8 nucleotides line up with TRBD1. Trimming removed 7 bases from V and 6 bases from J; junction bases left unmatched: 11. The length of the CDR3 is 15 residues. As DNA, the CDR3 is TGTGCCAGCACCACCACAGACAGGGGAGGTCAGCCCCAGCATTTT. Translated, it gives CASTTTDRGGQPQHF.

The V gene is TRBV12-3 or TRBV12-4, the J gene TRBJ2-4, with TRBD2 matching over 7 bases. This CDR3 comprises 13 residues. J was trimmed by 8 bases and V by 6 bases; bases with no gene match: 7. CDR3 bases: TGTGCCAGCAGCCCCGGGGGGAGGGACATTCAGTACTTC. This sequence encodes CASSPGGRDIQYF.

This chain connects TRBV12-3 or TRBV12-4 to TRBJ1-2, with no clear D. With 7 bases removed from V and 2 bases from J, the gap between germline ends came to 8 bases. The length of the CDR3 is 12 residues. This chain's CDR3 is CASTPANYGYTF. The CDR3 nucleotides read TGTGCCAGCACCCCTGCAAACTATGGCTACACCTTC.

This clonotype was detected ten times or more. The gene calls are TRBV6-5 and TRBJ1-5; D gene unclear. CDR1 is MNHEY, CDR2 SVGAGI, per germline. This CDR3 has 17 residues. The ends were cut back, 2 bases at V and 3 bases at J, with 17 bases in the middle. The CDR3 reads CASSYGIQAPANQPQHF. Here the CDR3 DNA reads TGTGCCAGCAGTTACGGAATTCAGGCTCCCGCCAATCAGCCCCAGCATTTT.